The TCR beta chain under discussion was sequenced for a study of OX40 agonist ivuxolimab in advanced cancers. This clone was counted a single time. Trimming took off 4 bases at V and 0 bases at J, with 12 bases between the two ends. The CDR3 extends over 15 amino acids. Germline loops: CDR1 MNHEY, CDR2 SVGAGI. Here immunoSEQ multiplex PCR was the method, and the copy in TCRdb shows in-frame clones only, minus some. Counted here are about 160,000 clones, around 94% occurring once; the ten biggest clones make up approximately 0.32%. Sequencing used CD4+ or CD8+ T cells sorted from blood, obtained in a trial of the OX40 agonist ivuxolimab. The receptor comes from an adult with an advanced solid tumor such as melanoma, head and neck, liver or kidney cancer. This chain links TRBV6-5 with TRBJ1-1, with D perhaps TRBD1 (5 bases). The CDR3 loop is CASSFGAYMNTEAFF. For the CDR3, the DNA is TGTGCCAGCAGTTTCGGGGCCTACATGAACACTGAAGCTTTCTTT.